A selection of T cell receptor beta chains follows, all from one sample in a study of blood T cells in healthy people across ages. TCRdb analysed the 5' RACE reads with MiXCR anew, one entry per CDR3 protein. This sample has 750,000 to 850,000 distinct CDR3 sequences, with around 25% found just once. The sample also formed part of further work on T cells of mothers and their children.

The sample was blood. These receptor sequences come from a boy aged 5-17 years in good health. Both conserved end residues are part of each CDR3. D genes are given only for firm matches. Not every row has a clone size; where given, it reads once, few, many or a size class.

D gene: TRBD1
clone size: few
J gene: TRBJ1-1
V gene: TRBV14
CDR3 protein: CASSHYSGTGNTEAFF
CDR3 DNA: TGTGCCAGCAGCCACTATTCCGGGACAGGGAACACTGAAGCTTTCTTT

D gene: TRBD1
clone size: .
J gene: TRBJ1-6
V gene: TRBV6-5
CDR3 protein: CASSYMTGADSPLHF
CDR3 DNA: TGTGCCAGCAGTTACATGACAGGGGCCGATTCACCCCTCCACTTT

D gene: .
clone size: .
J gene: TRBJ2-3
V gene: TRBV27
CDR3 protein: CASSLSSGSTDTQYF
CDR3 DNA: TGTGCCAGCAGTTTATCCAGCGGGAGCACAGATACGCAGTATTTT

D gene: TRBD2
clone size: many
J gene: TRBJ2-1
V gene: TRBV7-3
CDR3 protein: CASSPGLNNEQFF
CDR3 DNA: TGTGCCAGCAGCCCGGGACTAAACAATGAGCAGTTCTTC

D gene: .
clone size: .
J gene: TRBJ1-2
V gene: TRBV28
CDR3 protein: CASSPVGGEGYTF
CDR3 DNA: TGTGCCAGCAGCCCCGTGGGGGGGGAAGGCTACACCTTC

D gene: TRBD1
clone size: few
J gene: TRBJ2-7
V gene: TRBV7-9
CDR3 protein: CASSLGSGTGYSYEQYF
CDR3 DNA: TGTGCCAGCAGCTTAGGTTCCGGGACAGGGTATTCCTACGAGCAGTACTTC

D gene: TRBD2
clone size: .
J gene: TRBJ2-4
V gene: TRBV5-4
CDR3 protein: CASSLGEGNIQYF
CDR3 DNA: TGTGCCAGCAGCTTGGGGGAGGGGAACATTCAGTACTTC

D gene: .
clone size: many
J gene: TRBJ1-2
V gene: TRBV29-1
CDR3 protein: CSVEGGGGGYTF
CDR3 DNA: TGCAGCGTTGAAGGCGGAGGTGGTGGCTACACCTTC

D gene: TRBD1
clone size: few
J gene: TRBJ1-6
V gene: TRBV20-1
CDR3 protein: CSANPGTGVSPLHF
CDR3 DNA: TGCAGTGCTAATCCCGGGACAGGGGTCTCACCCCTCCACTTT

D gene: TRBD1
clone size: .
J gene: TRBJ1-2
V gene: TRBV25-1
CDR3 protein: CASSPWTGARKIDGYTF
CDR3 DNA: TGTGCCAGCAGCCCCTGGACAGGGGCCAGGAAGATCGATGGCTACACCTTC

D gene: .
clone size: few
J gene: TRBJ2-2
V gene: TRBV15
CDR3 protein: CATSRVRLGSSGELFF
CDR3 DNA: TGTGCCACCAGCAGAGTTCGCCTGGGGAGTTCCGGGGAGCTGTTTTTT

D gene: TRBD1
clone size: many
J gene: TRBJ2-1
V gene: TRBV10-3
CDR3 protein: CAISEPDRVGNEQFF
CDR3 DNA: TGTGCCATCAGTGAACCGGACAGGGTTGGAAATGAGCAGTTCTTC

D gene: TRBD2
clone size: many
J gene: TRBJ2-4
V gene: TRBV2
CDR3 protein: CASRIGLALAKNIQYF
CDR3 DNA: TGTGCCAGCAGGATTGGACTAGCGCTAGCCAAAAACATTCAGTACTTC

D gene: .
clone size: few
J gene: TRBJ2-1
V gene: TRBV27
CDR3 protein: CASSWGSYNERFF
CDR3 DNA: TGTGCCAGCAGTTGGGGCTCCTACAATGAGCGGTTCTTC

D gene: TRBD1
clone size: .
J gene: TRBJ1-6
V gene: TRBV5-1
CDR3 protein: CASSLGTAKGNSPLHF
CDR3 DNA: TGCGCCAGCAGCCTCGGGACAGCCAAAGGAAATTCACCCCTCCACTTT

D gene: .
clone size: .
J gene: TRBJ2-5
V gene: TRBV6-6
CDR3 protein: CASRGIENEEYF
CDR3 DNA: TGTGCCAGCAGGGGAATAGAGAACGAAGAATACTTC

D gene: TRBD2
clone size: .
J gene: TRBJ2-7
V gene: TRBV10-3
CDR3 protein: CAISESRGLAAYEQYF
CDR3 DNA: TGTGCCATCAGTGAGTCGCGGGGACTAGCGGCCTACGAGCAGTACTTC

D gene: TRBD1
clone size: .
J gene: TRBJ1-5
V gene: TRBV20-1
CDR3 protein: CSARRQGQPQHF
CDR3 DNA: TGCAGTGCTCGTCGACAGGGCCAGCCCCAGCATTTT

D gene: TRBD1
clone size: .
J gene: TRBJ2-2
V gene: TRBV27
CDR3 protein: CASRRGDRVTGELFF
CDR3 DNA: TGTGCCAGCCGCCGGGGCGACAGGGTCACCGGGGAGCTGTTTTTT

D gene: .
clone size: few
J gene: TRBJ2-1
V gene: TRBV7-3
CDR3 protein: CASSKGQGEQFF
CDR3 DNA: TGTGCCAGCAGTAAGGGTCAGGGTGAGCAGTTCTTC

D gene: .
clone size: .
J gene: TRBJ2-7
V gene: TRBV12-3/TRBV12-4
CDR3 protein: CASSLGGTKPYEQYF
CDR3 DNA: TGTGCCAGCAGTTTAGGGGGCACCAAACCCTACGAGCAGTACTTC

D gene: TRBD1
clone size: .
J gene: TRBJ2-3
V gene: TRBV6-2/TRBV6-3
CDR3 protein: CASSPRGRGRTDTQYF
CDR3 DNA: TGTGCCAGCAGCCCCAGGGGCAGGGGGCGCACAGATACGCAGTATTTT